Below are 29 T cell receptor beta chains sequenced from a single sample in a study of blood T cell repertoires in COVID-19. The assay was immunoSEQ multiplex PCR, and TCRdb's table has in-frame clones only and misses some. The sample includes under 200,000 clones, 86% of them seen just once. Sequencing input: PBMCs or T cells enriched from blood (not recorded which). Receptors were obtained from a man in his forties with acute COVID-19.

The chain has TRBV28 and TRBJ2-7; tentative D call: TRBD1 (8 bases). The CDR3 totals 17 residues. The germline gives CDR1 MDHEN, CDR2 SYDVKM. Trimming stripped 5 bases from V and 4 bases from J, with 24 bases between. In DNA form, the CDR3 reads TGTGCCAGCAGTGGACAGGGAACTAGCGAGGGGCCTTACGAGCAGTACTTC. Translation gives CASSGQGTSEGPYEQYF.

The chain has TRBV7-9 and TRBJ2-2, with TRBD2 matching over 15 bases. The CDR3 sequence is 16 residues long. J gave up 10 bases and V 5 bases, and 8 bases lay outside the gene matches. Per the germline V gene, CDR1 is SEHNR and CDR2 is FQNEAQ (reference sequence). Here the CDR3 reads CASSPTGTSGRMELFF. The DNA for the CDR3 is TGTGCCAGCAGCCCCACTGGGACTAGCGGGAGGATGGAGCTGTTTTTT.

The V and J genes are TRBV5-4 and TRBJ2-5, with 8 positions matching TRBD1. This CDR3 spans 14 amino acids. Trimming at V came to 4 bases and at J to 5 bases, leaving 7 bases not matched to a gene. Germline assignment: CDR1 SGHNT and CDR2 YYREEE (reference sequence). Here the CDR3 reads CASSPQGAGETQYF. CDR3 nucleotide sequence: TGTGCCAGCAGCCCCCAGGGGGCGGGGGAGACCCAGTACTTC.

The chain recombines TRBV5-1 with TRBJ2-3; 11 nucleotides line up with TRBD2. V was pared by 1 base and J by 5 bases, with 6 bases of the junction left unmatched. Per the germline V gene, CDR1 is SGHRS and CDR2 is YFSETQ. CDR3 size: 16 residues. The CDR3 reads CASSLSLAGGVDTQYF. CDR3 bases: TGCGCCAGCAGCTTGTCCCTAGCGGGAGGAGTAGATACGCAGTATTTT.

This sequence joins TRBV30 and TRBJ2-5; D is ambiguous. Germline V gives CDR1 GTSNPN, CDR2 SVGIG (reference sequence). The CDR3 loop spans 12 amino acids. V shed 0 bases and J shed 6 bases, with 8 bases lying between them. The DNA of the CDR3 is TGTGCCTGGAGTGTACTTAGAAAGACCCAGTACTTC. It specifies CAWSVLRKTQYF. Based on the CDR3 plus reference TRBV30 and TRBJ2-5, the full variable domain is SQTIHQWPATLVQPVGSPLSLECTVEGTSNPNLYWYRQAAGRGLQLLFYSVGIGQISSEVPQNLSASRPQDRQFILSSKKLLLSDSGFYLCAWSVLRKTQYFGPGTRLLVL.

The V gene is TRBV6-2 or TRBV6-3, the J gene TRBJ1-5; a possible D gene is TRBD1 (6 bases). Germline CDR1 is MNHEY and CDR2 is SVGEGT. V lost 2 bases, J lost 5 bases, and 13 bases lay in between. The CDR3 spans 15 residues. CDR3 nucleotides: TGTGCCAGCAGTTACCCCCAAGGGGGTCATCAGCCCCAGCATTTT. Amino acids: CASSYPQGGHQPQHF.

The J gene is TRBJ2-1, the V gene TRBV6-5, with a weak D call TRBD2 (8 bases). The CDR3 runs to 15 residues. CDR1 and CDR2 from the germline V gene are MNHEY and SVGAGI. The V end lost 6 bases, the J end lost 4 bases, and 16 bases lay between the germline ends. The CDR3: CASSLAGQQYNEQFF. The CDR3 bases are TGTGCCAGCAGCTTAGCGGGACAGCAATACAATGAGCAGTTCTTC.

The V gene is TRBV13, the J gene TRBJ1-3; D is possibly TRBD1 (5 bases). Trimming pared 4 bases from V and 5 bases from J, leaving 9 bases between. The germline gives CDR1 PRHDT, CDR2 FYEKMQ (reference sequence). CDR3 length equals 13 residues. The DNA of the CDR3 is TGTGCCAGCAGCTCCCAGGACAGAAACACCATATATTTT. Its protein product is CASSSQDRNTIYF. Complete variable domain (other parts from reference TRBV13 and TRBJ1-3): AAGVIQSPRHLIKEKRETATLKCYPIPRHDTVYWYQQGPGQDPQFLISFYEKMQSDKGSIPDRFSAQQFSDYHSELNMSSLELGDSALYFCASSSQDRNTIYFGEGSWLTVV.

The V call is TRBV28, the J call TRBJ1-6; weak D call: TRBD1 (6 bases). Germline V gives CDR1 MDHEN, CDR2 SYDVKM. Trimming removed 3 bases at V and 7 bases at J, with 13 bases between. The CDR3 extends over 15 amino acids. As DNA, the CDR3 is TGTGCCAGCAGTTTCCGTGGGGGCCACAATTCACCCCTCCACTTT. Amino acids: CASSFRGGHNSPLHF.

V gene TRBV15 combines with J gene TRBJ1-1, with 7 bases fitting TRBD1. Per the germline V gene, CDR1 is LNHNV and CDR2 is YYDKDF (reference sequence). This CDR3 contains 13 residues. V dropped 8 bases and J dropped 8; count of bases not matched to a gene: 11. The CDR3 region is CATAPGQLLEAFF. Here the CDR3 DNA reads TGTGCCACCGCCCCGGGACAGCTATTGGAAGCTTTCTTT.

The chain is built from TRBV10-3 and TRBJ2-2, with 9 bases lining up with TRBD2. The CDR3 contains 14 residues. V trimming: 6 bases; J trimming: 4 bases; junction bases outside the gene matches: 3. The germline gives CDR1 ENHRY, CDR2 SYGVKD. The CDR3 DNA reads TGTGCCATCAGCCCTAGCGGGATCACCGGGGAGCTGTTTTTT. This sequence encodes CAISPSGITGELFF.

The chain carries TRBV2 and TRBJ1-1; no clear D. V was trimmed by 6 bases and J by 5 bases, leaving 7 bases between them. CDR1 and CDR2 from the germline V gene are SNHLY and FYNNEI. This CDR3 is 11 amino acids long. This CDR3 reads CASRRGTEAFF. For the CDR3, the DNA is TGTGCCAGCAGGAGAGGGACTGAAGCTTTCTTT.

The rearrangement uses TRBV9 and TRBJ1-4; D is perhaps TRBD1 (5 bases). The CDR3 contains 14 residues. Trimming left V 0 bases short and J 8 bases short, with 11 bases between. The V gene's germline CDR1 is SGDLS and CDR2 YYNGEE. The CDR3 here is CASSVGQGREKLFF. The CDR3 coding sequence is TGTGCCAGCAGCGTAGGGCAGGGTCGGGAAAAACTGTTTTTT.

This clone was seen a handful of times. V is TRBV7-2 and J is TRBJ2-1; D uncertain. Trimming shortened V by 3 bases and J by 4 bases, and 13 bases separated the two germline ends. The CDR3 extends over 15 amino acids. Looked up from germline, CDR1 is SGHTA and CDR2 is FQGNSA. The CDR3: CASSLGPATYNEQFF. The CDR3 DNA follows: TGTGCCAGCAGCTTGGGCCCAGCCACATACAATGAGCAGTTCTTC.

A remark on this clone: Other DNA sequences in this specimen translate into the identical CDR3. V usage is TRBV7-3 and J usage is TRBJ2-3; 8 bases are a match to TRBD2. V was pared by 4 bases and J by 0 bases, with 0 bases of the junction left unmatched. CDR3 size: 14 residues. Germline-derived CDR1 and CDR2 are SGHTA and FQGTGA. CDR3 sequence (DNA): TGTGCCAGCAGCTCGGGAGGGAGCACAGATACGCAGTATTTT. Translation: CASSSGGSTDTQYF.

This rearrangement joins TRBV30 to TRBJ1-4; a weak D match, TRBD1 (5 bases). The CDR3 is 17 amino acids. The ends were cut back, 1 base at V and 7 bases at J, with 22 bases in the middle. The germline V gene encodes CDR1 GTSNPN and CDR2 SVGIG (reference sequence). The CDR3: CAWSALSRGGLREKLFF. The DNA for the CDR3 is TGTGCCTGGAGTGCCCTCTCACGCGGGGGATTGCGTGAAAAACTGTTTTTT.

The chain recombines TRBV6-6 with TRBJ2-7, with 8 bases aligning to TRBD2. The CDR3 loop spans 13 amino acids. With V trimmed by 7 bases and J by 2 bases, 4 bases remained unmatched. Germline loops: CDR1 MNHNY, CDR2 SVGAGI (reference sequence). DNA of the CDR3: TGTGCCAGCAAAGCGGGAGAGACCTACGAGCAGTACTTC. Its translation: CASKAGETYEQYF.

J is TRBJ2-2 and V is TRBV5-1; D may be TRBD2 (6 bases). The CDR3 totals 15 residues. The germline V gene encodes CDR1 SGHRS and CDR2 YFSETQ. V was pared by 4 bases and J by 0 bases, with 10 bases between. The CDR3 DNA is TGCGCCAGCAGCGGTAGCGGTGCGAACACCGGGGAGCTGTTTTTT. It translates to CASSGSGANTGELFF. Based on the CDR3 plus reference TRBV5-1 and TRBJ2-2, the full variable domain is KAGVTQTPRYLIKTRGQQVTLSCSPISGHRSVSWYQQTPGQGLQFLFEYFSETQRNKGNFPGRFSGRQFSNSRSEMNVSTLELGDSALYLCASSGSGANTGELFFGEGSRLTVL.

The J gene is TRBJ1-2, the V gene TRBV15; possibly TRBD1 for D (5 bases). The CDR3 contains 14 residues. CDR1 is LNHNV, CDR2 YYDKDF, per germline (reference sequence). V was clipped by 4 bases and J by 6 bases, with 15 bases between them. CDR3: CATSMGLREDGYTF. The CDR3 coding sequence is TGTGCCACCAGCATGGGTCTCAGGGAAGATGGCTACACCTTC.

About this clone itself: The junction and the germline gene differ at one end; a read error may be behind it. V and J are TRBV11-2 and TRBJ2-7, with D maybe TRBD2 (5 bases). Germline lookup yields CDR1 SGHAT and CDR2 FQNNGV. This CDR3 is 12 amino acids long. The CDR3 protein is CASSSDSHEQYF. The CDR3 nucleotides are TGTGCCAGCAGCTCGGACTCCCACGAGCAGTACTTC.

This chain links TRBV30 with TRBJ1-5; D perhaps matches TRBD1 (5 bases). V was cut by 6 bases and J by 1 base, with 10 bases left in between. CDR3 length equals 13 residues. The germline V gene has CDR1 GTSNPN and CDR2 SVGIG (reference sequence). CDR3 bases: TGTGCCTGTCAGGGCAAGAGCAATCAGCCCCAGCATTTT. Its translation is CACQGKSNQPQHF.

The genes are TRBV3-1 (or the pseudogene TRBV3-2) and TRBJ1-6; 9 bases are shared with TRBD1. Germline V lookup: CDR1 LGHDT, CDR2 YNNKEL (reference sequence). CDR3 length equals 16 residues. With V trimmed by 7 bases and J by 1 base, 5 bases remained unmatched. The CDR3 nucleotides read TGTGCCAGCACCGGGACAGGGCAATCCTATAATTCACCCCTCCACTTT. Protein product: CASTGTGQSYNSPLHF.

The rearrangement uses TRBV24-1 and TRBJ1-3; 8 bases are a match to TRBD1. Unmatched junction bases numbered 6, after V lost 7 bases and J lost 2 bases. Germline-derived CDR1 and CDR2 are KGHDR and SFDVKD. The CDR3 contains 15 residues. The CDR3 sequence: CATSATGGTGNTIYF. The CDR3 nucleotides read TGTGCCACCAGCGCAACAGGGGGAACTGGAAACACCATATATTTT.

The chain's CDR3 is CASKVSGRGTGELFF. CDR3 nucleotides: TGTGCCAGCAAGGTTAGCGGGAGAGGTACCGGGGAGCTGTTTTTT. The chain joins TRBV28 to TRBJ2-2; TRBD2 agrees at 9 bases. The CDR3 contains 15 residues. CDR1 is MDHEN, CDR2 SYDVKM, per germline. After removal of 7 bases from V and 5 bases from J, the junction contained 8 bases not matched to a gene.

The chain employs TRBV5-5 and TRBJ2-2, with no clear D. The V gene's germline CDR1 is SGHKS and CDR2 YYEKEE (reference sequence). The CDR3 spans 16 residues. V was pared by 2 bases and J by 1 base, with 12 bases between. The DNA of the CDR3 is TGTGCCAGCAGCTTAATTTCTCCCGGGAACACCGGGGAGCTGTTTTTT. As protein: CASSLISPGNTGELFF.

V usage is TRBV9 and J usage is TRBJ2-7, with D possibly TRBD2 on 6 matching bases. Germline CDR1 is SGDLS and CDR2 is YYNGEE. Trimming stripped 5 bases from V and 0 bases from J, with 15 bases between. The CDR3 contains 15 residues. CDR3 nucleotides: TGTGCCAGCAGTTTTAGTAGCGGTTACTCCTACGAGCAGTACTTC. It is translated as CASSFSSGYSYEQYF.

The J gene is TRBJ1-5, the V gene TRBV28, with D maybe TRBD1 (6 bases). Germline loops: CDR1 MDHEN, CDR2 SYDVKM. Deletions cut 4 bases from V and 3 bases from J, with 10 bases between. The CDR3 runs 14 residues. DNA of the CDR3: TGTGCCAGCAGTTCAGGGGTGTACAATCAGCCCCAGCATTTT. Translation: CASSSGVYNQPQHF.

This clone showed up just once. The J gene is TRBJ2-2, the V gene TRBV10-3; a weak D match, TRBD1 (6 bases). Trimming removed 4 bases from V and 4 bases from J, with 13 bases in between. Germline CDR1 and CDR2: ENHRY and SYGVKD. The CDR3 extends over 15 amino acids. The chain's CDR3 is CAISADSNPTGELFF. The CDR3 nucleotides are TGTGCCATCAGTGCGGACAGCAATCCCACCGGGGAGCTGTTTTTT.

With respect to this clone: One end of the junction fails to match germline, which may point to a read error. The genes are TRBV11-2 and TRBJ1-2; 8 bases fit TRBD1. CDR1 is SGHAT and CDR2 is FQNNGV in the germline V gene. This CDR3 has 16 residues. The chain's CDR3 is CASSVEDRAPLSGYTF. The CDR3, as DNA: TGTGCCAGCAGCGTAGAGGACAGGGCCCCATTAAGCGGCTACACCTTC.